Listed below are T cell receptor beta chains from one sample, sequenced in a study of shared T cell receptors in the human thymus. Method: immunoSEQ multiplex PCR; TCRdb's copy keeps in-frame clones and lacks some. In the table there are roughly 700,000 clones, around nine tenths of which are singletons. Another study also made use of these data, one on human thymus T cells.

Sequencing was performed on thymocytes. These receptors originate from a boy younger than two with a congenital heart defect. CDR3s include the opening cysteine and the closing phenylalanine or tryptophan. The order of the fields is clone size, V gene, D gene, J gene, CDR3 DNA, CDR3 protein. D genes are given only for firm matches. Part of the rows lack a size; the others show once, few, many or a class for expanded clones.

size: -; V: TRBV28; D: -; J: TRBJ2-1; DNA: TGTGCCAGCAGCGAGCGCGGAAACAATGAGCAGTTCTTC; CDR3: CASSERGNNEQFF
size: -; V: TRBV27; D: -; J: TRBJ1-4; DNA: TGTGCCAGCAGTTTAGGTGGACTAAGTTCGGCTAATGAAAAACTGTTTTTT; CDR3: CASSLGGLSSANEKLFF
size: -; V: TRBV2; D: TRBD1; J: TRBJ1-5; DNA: TGTGCCAGCACCCTAGGGGGGACAGGGGGCGCGTGGCAGCCCCAGCATTTT; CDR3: CASTLGGTGGAWQPQHF
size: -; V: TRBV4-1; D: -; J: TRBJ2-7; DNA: TGCGCCAGCAGCCCGGGACTTACCTACGAGCAGTACTTC; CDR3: CASSPGLTYEQYF
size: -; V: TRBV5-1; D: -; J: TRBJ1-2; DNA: TGCGCCAGCAGCTTCGGACAGTCCGAATCATATGGCTACACCTTC; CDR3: CASSFGQSESYGYTF
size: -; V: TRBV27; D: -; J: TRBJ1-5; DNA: TGTGCCAGCAGTTTATCCAGGAACAATCAGCCCCAGCATTTT; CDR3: CASSLSRNNQPQHF
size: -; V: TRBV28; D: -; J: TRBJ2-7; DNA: TGTGCCAGCGTATGGGCGGCAGGGAATGGCTACGAGCAGTACTTC; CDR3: CASVWAAGNGYEQYF
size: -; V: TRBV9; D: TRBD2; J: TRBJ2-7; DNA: TGTGCCAGCAGGCCGGCGGGAGGGAGCATCTACGAGCAGTACTTC; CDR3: CASRPAGGSIYEQYF
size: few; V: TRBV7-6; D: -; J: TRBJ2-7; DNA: TGTGCCAGCAGCCTAGACCCCTCCCTGCGGGTGGACGAGCAGTACTTC; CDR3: CASSLDPSLRVDEQYF
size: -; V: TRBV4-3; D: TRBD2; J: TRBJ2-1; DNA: TGCGCCAGCAGCCAACCTAGCGGGGTCGGTCACAATGAGCAGTTCTTC; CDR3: CASSQPSGVGHNEQFF
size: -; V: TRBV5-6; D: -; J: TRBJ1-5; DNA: TGTGCCAGGTCCGACAGGTTTGAAGGGCCCCAGCATTTT; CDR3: CARSDRFEGPQHF
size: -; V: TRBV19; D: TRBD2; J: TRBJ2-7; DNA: TGTGCCAGTAGTATCCTAGCGGGGGATTGGGAGCAGTACTTC; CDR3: CASSILAGDWEQYF
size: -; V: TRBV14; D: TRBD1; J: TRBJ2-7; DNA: TGTGCCAGCAGCCAGGGCGACAGGGGGCCCCTACCAGGCGAGCAGTACTTC; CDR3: CASSQGDRGPLPGEQYF
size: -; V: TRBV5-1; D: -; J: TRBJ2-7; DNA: TGCGCCAGCAGCCGACTACAGGGTTCCTACGAGCAGTGCTTC; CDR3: CASSRLQGSYEQCF
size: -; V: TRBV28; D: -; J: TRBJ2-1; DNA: TGTGCCAGCCGGGGTTCCTACAATGAGCAGTTCTTC; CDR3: CASRGSYNEQFF
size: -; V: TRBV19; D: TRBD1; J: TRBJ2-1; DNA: TGTGCCAGTAGTCCAGCGGGACAGGGGACCCACAATGAGCAGTTCTTC; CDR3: CASSPAGQGTHNEQFF
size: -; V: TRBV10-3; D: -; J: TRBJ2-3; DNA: TGTGCCATCAGGAGGACAGTCCGCCACACAGATACGCAGTATTTT; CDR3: CAIRRTVRHTDTQYF
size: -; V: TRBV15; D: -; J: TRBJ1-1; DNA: TGTGCCACCAGCAGAACCGAGATTAACACTGAAGCTTTCTTT; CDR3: CATSRTEINTEAFF
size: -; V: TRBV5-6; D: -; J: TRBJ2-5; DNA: TGTGCCAGCAGTTCGGGAGCGGAGTACCAAGAGACCCAGTACTTC; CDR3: CASSSGAEYQETQYF
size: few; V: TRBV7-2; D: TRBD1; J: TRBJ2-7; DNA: TGTGCCAGCAGCTTAGCGCCACAGGGGGCTTACGAGCAGTACTTC; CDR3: CASSLAPQGAYEQYF
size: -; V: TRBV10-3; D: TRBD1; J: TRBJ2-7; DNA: TGTGCCATCAGTGAGTCACACGGCCCTCGGGACAGGGTTGGCGAGCAGTACTTC; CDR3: CAISESHGPRDRVGEQYF
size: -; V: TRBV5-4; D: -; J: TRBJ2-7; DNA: TGTGCCACCCGCGTCGTCCTGAATTACTCCTACGAGCAGTACTTC; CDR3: CATRVVLNYSYEQYF
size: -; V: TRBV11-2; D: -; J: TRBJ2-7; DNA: TGTGCCAGCAGCCCGCTAGCGCGCTCCTACGAGCAGTACTTC; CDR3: CASSPLARSYEQYF
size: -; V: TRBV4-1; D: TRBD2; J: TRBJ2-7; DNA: TGCGCCAGCAGCCAAGACGCCCTCGGGGGGGACTGGTACTACGAGCAGTACTTC; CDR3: CASSQDALGGDWYYEQYF
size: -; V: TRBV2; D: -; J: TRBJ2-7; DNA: TGTGCCAGCAGTCCAGTCGAGAGGGTGTTTTCCTACGAGCAGTACTTC; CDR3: CASSPVERVFSYEQYF
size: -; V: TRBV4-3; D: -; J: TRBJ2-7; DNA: TGCGCCAGCAGCCCAGGGCACAACTACGAGCAGTACTTC; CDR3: CASSPGHNYEQYF
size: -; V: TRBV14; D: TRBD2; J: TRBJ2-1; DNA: TGTGCCAGCAGCCCTAGCGGGCCTCCCTACAATGAGCAGTTCTTC; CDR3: CASSPSGPPYNEQFF
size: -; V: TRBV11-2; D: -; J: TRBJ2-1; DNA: TGTGCCAGCAGCTTAGTGTCCCCACCGGGTTCCTACAATGAGCAGTTCTTC; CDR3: CASSLVSPPGSYNEQFF
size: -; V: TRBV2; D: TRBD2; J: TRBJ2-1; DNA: TGTGCCAGCAGTCCAGGACTAGCGGGAAAAACCCCGAGCTCCTACAATGAGCAGTTCTTC; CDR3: CASSPGLAGKTPSSYNEQFF
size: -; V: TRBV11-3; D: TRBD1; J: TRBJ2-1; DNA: TGTGCCAGCAGCTTAGTGCAGGGGGCGCCTGAGCAGTTCTTC; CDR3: CASSLVQGAPEQFF
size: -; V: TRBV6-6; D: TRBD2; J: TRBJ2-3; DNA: TGTGCCAGCAGTCTAGCGGGAGGTTTTGGAACAGATACGCAGTATTTT; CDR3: CASSLAGGFGTDTQYF
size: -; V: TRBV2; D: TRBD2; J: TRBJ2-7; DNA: TGTGCCAGCAGTTTTAGGACTAGCGTCAGCTCCTACGAGCAGTACTTC; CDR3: CASSFRTSVSSYEQYF
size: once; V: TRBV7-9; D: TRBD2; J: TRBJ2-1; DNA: TGTGCCAGCAGCTCCCTTACTAGCGGGAGCCGCAATGAGCAGTTCTTC; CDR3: CASSSLTSGSRNEQFF
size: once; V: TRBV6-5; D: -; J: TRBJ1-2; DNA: TGTGCCAGCAGTTACGCGTTTGGTTATGGCTACACCTTC; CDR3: CASSYAFGYGYTF
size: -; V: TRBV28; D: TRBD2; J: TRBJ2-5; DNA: TGTGCCAGCAGTTTAGAACGGGAGGACCCCCCCCAAGAGACCCAGTACTTC; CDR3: CASSLEREDPPQETQYF
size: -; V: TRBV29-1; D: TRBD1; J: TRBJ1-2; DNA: TGCAGCGACCATGACAGGGCGGACGTCTATGGCTACACCTTC; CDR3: CSDHDRADVYGYTF
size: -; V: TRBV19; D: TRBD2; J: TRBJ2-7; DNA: TGTGCCAGTGGAGGGAGGGAGGTCCACGAGCAGTACTTC; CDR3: CASGGREVHEQYF
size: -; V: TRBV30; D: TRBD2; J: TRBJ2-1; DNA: TGTGCCTGGAGAAGTTCGGGGTGGGAGGGGCCCAATGAGCAGTTCTTC; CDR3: CAWRSSGWEGPNEQFF
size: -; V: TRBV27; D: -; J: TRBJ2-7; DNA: TGTGCCAGCAGTCCCCGTAGGGGCGAGCAGTACTTC; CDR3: CASSPRRGEQYF
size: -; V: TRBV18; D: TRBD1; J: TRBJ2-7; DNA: TGTGCCAGCTCACCAGTACAGGGGACCTACGAGCAGTACTTC; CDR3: CASSPVQGTYEQYF
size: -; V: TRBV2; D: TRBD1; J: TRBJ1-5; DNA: TGTGCCAGCAGTGAAAGGGGGACAGGCAATCAGCCCCAGCATTTT; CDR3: CASSERGTGNQPQHF
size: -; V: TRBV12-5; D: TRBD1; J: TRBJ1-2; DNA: TGTGCTAGTGTTCCCCCCGAGGGGGCAGGGGGCTACACCTTC; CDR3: CASVPPEGAGGYTF
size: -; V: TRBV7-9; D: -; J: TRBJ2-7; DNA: TGTGCCACCCTCCTAGGGGCCGAGCAGTACTTC; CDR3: CATLLGAEQYF
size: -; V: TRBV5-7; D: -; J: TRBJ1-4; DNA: TGTGCCAGCACCTCCCGGAGAGGCAGGGGCGCAACTAATGAAAAACTGTTTTTT; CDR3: CASTSRRGRGATNEKLFF
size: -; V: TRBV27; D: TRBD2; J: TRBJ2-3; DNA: TGTGCCAGCAGTTTAAGGCGGCTAGCGGGAGGATGGAGAACAGATACGCAGTATTTT; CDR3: CASSLRRLAGGWRTDTQYF
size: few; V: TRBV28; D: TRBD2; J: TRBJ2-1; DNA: TGCGCTAGCGGGGCTTACAATGAGCAGTTCTTC; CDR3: CASGAYNEQFF
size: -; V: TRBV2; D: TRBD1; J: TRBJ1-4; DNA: TGTGCCAGCAGAGAAAGGGACAGGGGCGAAAATGAAAAACTGTTTTTT; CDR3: CASRERDRGENEKLFF
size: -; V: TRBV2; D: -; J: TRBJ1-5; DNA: TGTGCCAGCAGTGAAAGATGGGGGGGCGAATGGTATAAGGAGGGCAATCAGCCCCAGCATTTT; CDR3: CASSERWGGEWYKEGNQPQHF
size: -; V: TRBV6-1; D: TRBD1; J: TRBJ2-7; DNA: TGTGCCAGCAGTGGACGGGACAGGGGATTTTCCTACGAGCAGTACTTC; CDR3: CASSGRDRGFSYEQYF
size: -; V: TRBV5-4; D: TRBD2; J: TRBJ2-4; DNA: TGTGCCAGCAGCTTAAAGCGGGAGACGGGGAACATTCAGTACTTC; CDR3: CASSLKRETGNIQYF
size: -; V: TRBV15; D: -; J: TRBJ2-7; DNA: TGTGCCACCAGCGGGGGGACGGCCAACTACGAGCAGTACTTC; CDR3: CATSGGTANYEQYF
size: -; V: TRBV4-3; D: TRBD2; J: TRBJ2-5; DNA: TGCGCCAGCAGCTACTCCAGCGGGAGGCCCCGAGAGACCCAGTACTTC; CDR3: CASSYSSGRPRETQYF
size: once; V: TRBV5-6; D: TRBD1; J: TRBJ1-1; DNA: TGTGCCAGCAGATCCATGGGACAGGGAATGAACACTGAAGCTTTCTTT; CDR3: CASRSMGQGMNTEAFF
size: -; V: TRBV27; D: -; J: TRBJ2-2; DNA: TGTGCCAGCACTTCTGGGTCCTCAGGCACCGGGGAGCTGTTTTTT; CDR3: CASTSGSSGTGELFF
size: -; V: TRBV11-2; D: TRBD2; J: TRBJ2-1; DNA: TGTGCCAGCAGCCGACAGCGGGAAGGGTTCTTC; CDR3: CASSRQREGFF
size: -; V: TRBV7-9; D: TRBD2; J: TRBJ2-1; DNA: TGTGCCAGCAGCTCCGGGACTAGCGGGAGGGCCTCGGATGAGCAGTTCTTC; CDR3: CASSSGTSGRASDEQFF
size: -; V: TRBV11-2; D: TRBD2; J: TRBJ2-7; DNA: TGTGCCAGCAGCTTAGGGGCAGGGACTATCTACGAGCAGTACTTC; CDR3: CASSLGAGTIYEQYF